The 29 T cell receptor beta chains in this list originate from one sample, sequenced in a study of T cells in Graves' hyperthyroidism and ophthalmopathy. The source material, RNA transcripts, was used to amplify TCR beta CDR3 regions. HTBI primers drove first-round RT-PCR of the TCR CDR3. One entry per CDR3 protein results from TCRdb running MiXCR on the multiplex PCR reads. Among hundreds of thousands of distinct CDR3 sequences listed, around 16% were seen once. The specimen was blood. These receptors all stem from a woman aged 18-30 years with Graves' hyperthyroidism.

The sample holds a few counts of this clonotype. V gene TRBV19 combines with J gene TRBJ1-2; 7 bases map to TRBD1. Trimming at V came to 6 bases and at J to 7 bases, leaving 8 bases not matched to a gene. The CDR3 extends over 13 amino acids. Germline CDR1 and CDR2: LNHDA and SQIVND (reference sequence). CDR3 region: CASSPDRAGGYTF. In DNA, the CDR3 is TGTGCCAGTAGCCCCGACAGGGCGGGTGGCTACACCTTC. Looking up the rest from reference TRBV19 and TRBJ1-2 gives the full variable domain: DGGITQSPKYLFRKEGQNVTLSCEQNLNHDAMYWYRQDPGQGLRLIYYSQIVNDFQKGDIAEGYSVSREKKESFPLTVTSAQKNPTAFYLCASSPDRAGGYTFGSGTRLTVV.

Comments on this clonotype: A much larger clonotype is one base distant, so this may be a read error. The genes are TRBV27 and TRBJ2-5; TRBD2 matches at 9 bases. Trimming took 5 bases from V and 4 from J; bases not matched to a gene: 11. The germline gives CDR1 MNHEY, CDR2 SMNVEV (reference sequence). The CDR3 totals 16 residues. The CDR3 DNA reads TGTGCCAGCAGTCCCTTCTTAGCGGGGGTGGGAGAGACCCAGTACTTC. It translates to CASSPFLAGVGETQYF.

This clonotype has at least ten counts. The rearrangement links TRBV27 to TRBJ1-6; 7 bases fit TRBD1. V lost 6 bases and J lost 5; bases outside the gene matches: 4. CDR3 length: 14 residues. Germline values: CDR1 MNHEY, CDR2 SMNVEV (reference sequence). This CDR3 is CASRRDRDNSPLHF. CDR3 sequence (DNA): TGTGCCAGCAGACGGGACAGAGATAATTCACCCCTCCACTTT.

The gene calls are TRBV5-1 and TRBJ2-1; TRBD2 is a possible D gene (6 bases). CDR1 is SGHRS, CDR2 YFSETQ, per germline. V was pared by 7 bases and J by 1 base, with 18 bases between. This CDR3 is 16 amino acids long. The CDR3 loop reads CASGGNPGLSYNEQFF. For the CDR3, the DNA is TGCGCCAGCGGGGGGAATCCGGGCCTGTCCTACAATGAGCAGTTCTTC.

At least ten counts were recorded for this clonotype. The chain uses TRBV18 and TRBJ2-1; 7 nucleotides line up with TRBD2. The length of the CDR3 is 15 residues. The germline CDR1 and CDR2 sequences are KGHSH and LQKENI. V trimming: 0 bases; J trimming: 9 bases; junction bases outside the gene matches: 8. CDR3 in amino acids: CASSPPRLAGAEQFF. DNA for the CDR3: TGTGCCAGCTCACCACCGAGGCTTGCGGGAGCTGAGCAGTTCTTC.

In this sample, this clonotype turned up a few times. V usage is TRBV4-3 and J usage is TRBJ1-4, with D possibly TRBD1 on 5 matching bases. This CDR3 spans 14 amino acids. V shed 0 bases and J shed 4 bases, with 6 bases lying between them. Germline CDR1 is LGHNA and CDR2 is YSLEER. CDR3 coding DNA: TGCGCCAGCAGCCAAGAGGGGCTTAATGAAAAACTGTTTTTT. Its protein is CASSQEGLNEKLFF.

This clonotype was recorded at least ten times. The J gene is TRBJ2-7, the V gene TRBV7-2, with 10 bases aligning to TRBD2. The CDR3 length is 17 residues. Germline lookup yields CDR1 SGHTA and CDR2 FQGNSA. The V and J ends lost 3 bases and 4 bases, in that order; junction bases with no gene match: 12. In DNA form, the CDR3 reads TGTGCCAGCAGCTTCGACCCGTCTAGCGGGAGTTTTTACGAGCAGTACTTC. Amino acids: CASSFDPSSGSFYEQYF. The full variable domain, completed using reference TRBV7-2 and TRBJ2-7, is GAGVSQSPSNKVTEKGKDVELRCDPISGHTALYWYRQSLGQGLEFLIYFQGNSAPDKSGLPSDRFSAERTGGSVSTLTIQRTQQEDSAVYLCASSFDPSSGSFYEQYFGPGTRLTVT.

This clonotype was observed a few times. This rearrangement joins TRBV7-2 to TRBJ1-2, with unresolved D. The germline V gene has CDR1 SGHTA and CDR2 FQGNSA. The CDR3 is 13 amino acids. V dropped 3 bases and J dropped 1 base, with 6 bases sitting between them. CDR3 protein: CASSLLFNYGYTF. CDR3 bases: TGTGCCAGCAGCTTGCTCTTTAACTATGGCTACACCTTC.

This clonotype has at least ten counts. The chain links TRBV20-1 to TRBJ2-5; no clear D gene. V shed 6 bases and J shed 5 bases, with 7 bases lying between them. CDR1 and CDR2 (germline): DFQATT, SNEGSKA (reference sequence). CDR3 length equals 10 residues. CDR3: CSARIETQYF. CDR3 bases: TGCAGTGCCCGGATTGAGACCCAGTACTTC.

Many counts were recorded for this clonotype. V and J are TRBV5-1 and TRBJ2-3; the D gene is possibly TRBD2 (6 bases). The CDR3 is 15 residues long. Germline lookup yields CDR1 SGHRS and CDR2 YFSETQ. V shed 2 bases and J shed 0 bases, with 10 bases lying between them. The CDR3 DNA reads as TGCGCCAGCAGCTTCGCGGGGACTAGCACAGATACGCAGTATTTT. Translation: CASSFAGTSTDTQYF.

This clonotype was seen a few times. This chain joins TRBV10-2 and TRBJ1-5; no firm D call. Germline V gene sequence: CDR1 WSHSY, CDR2 SAAADI. The V end lost 5 bases, the J end lost 3 bases, and 8 bases lay between the germline ends. There are 13 residues in the CDR3. The CDR3 DNA reads as TGCGCCAGCAGTTCGTTTTACAATCAGCCCCAGCATTTT. This sequence encodes CASSSFYNQPQHF.

This clonotype was counted a few times. The junction departs from the called germline gene at one end, perhaps through a read error. The chain uses TRBV6-1 and TRBJ2-1, with 11 positions matching TRBD1. The CDR3 length is 16 residues. Germline V gives CDR1 MNHNS, CDR2 SASEGT. CDR3 DNA sequence: TGTGCCAGCAGCCCCGGGGACAGGGGGACCTACAATGGGCAGTTCTTC. Its translation is CASSPGDRGTYNGQFF.

This clonotype occurred a few times. The chain uses TRBV29-1 and TRBJ2-1; D ambiguous. V shed 2 bases and J shed 10 bases, with 3 bases lying between them. Germline values: CDR1 SQVTM, CDR2 ANQGSEA. The CDR3 contains 9 residues. CDR3 DNA: TGCAGCGTTGAATGGGAGCAGTTCTTC. This translates into CSVEWEQFF.

The V gene is TRBV10-3, the J gene TRBJ2-3; D gene unclear. Trimming cost V 5 bases and J 3 bases, with 21 bases left between them. The germline CDR1 and CDR2 sequences are ENHRY and SYGVKD. The CDR3 extends over 17 amino acids. For the CDR3, the DNA is TGTGCCATCAGTTCCCCGTCGGCAGGTTTAAAGACAGATACGCAGTATTTT. This codes for CAISSPSAGLKTDTQYF.

This sequence joins TRBV20-1 and TRBJ1-5; D uncertain. This CDR3 contains 18 residues. Trimming removed 3 bases at V and 3 bases at J, with 24 bases between. Germline V lookup: CDR1 DFQATT, CDR2 SNEGSKA (reference sequence). This chain's CDR3 is CSASSFGHDWGLNQPQHF. The CDR3 coding sequence is TGCAGTGCTAGTTCTTTTGGTCACGATTGGGGTCTCAATCAGCCCCAGCATTTT.

The sample holds many counts of this clonotype. V is TRBV29-1 and J is TRBJ2-5; a possible D gene is TRBD1 (6 bases). V dropped 7 bases and J dropped 2 bases, with 11 bases sitting between them. This CDR3 is 12 amino acids long. Germline values: CDR1 SQVTM, CDR2 ANQGSEA. As DNA, the CDR3 is TGCAGCGGGGGGCAGTTTCAAGAGACCCAGTACTTC. This sequence encodes CSGGQFQETQYF.

The V gene is TRBV29-1, the J gene TRBJ1-1; TRBD1 might be the D (5 bases). The V and J ends lost 1 base and 2 bases respectively, with 11 bases between them. CDR3 length equals 14 residues. Germline CDR1 SQVTM, CDR2 ANQGSEA. The CDR3 spells CSVEVQEKNTEAFF. The CDR3 DNA reads TGCAGCGTTGAAGTACAGGAAAAAAACACTGAAGCTTTCTTT. Full variable domain (rest looked up from reference TRBV29-1 and TRBJ1-1): SAVISQKPSRDICQRGTSLTIQCQVDSQVTMMFWYRQQPGQSLTLIATANQGSEATYESGFVIDKFPISRPNLTFSTLTVSNMSPEDSSIYLCSVEVQEKNTEAFFGQGTRLTVV.

This clonotype was detected only a few times. The rearrangement uses TRBV5-6 and TRBJ2-3; TRBD2 aligns across 10 bases. The CDR3 consists of 15 residues. CDR1 is SGHDT, CDR2 YYEEEE, per germline. Trimming at V came to 6 bases and at J to 0 bases, leaving 4 bases not matched to a gene. The CDR3 region has the DNA TGTGCCAGCACTTTAGCGGGAGGCAGCACAGATACGCAGTATTTT. Amino acids: CASTLAGGSTDTQYF.

The chain employs TRBV19 and TRBJ2-7; 7 nucleotides line up with TRBD1. Trimming took 5 bases from V and 0 from J; bases not matched to a gene: 7. CDR1 is LNHDA and CDR2 is SQIVND in the germline V gene (reference sequence). This CDR3 has 15 amino acids. The CDR3 sequence: CASSDLYRGSYEQYF. For the CDR3, the DNA is TGTGCCAGTAGTGACTTATACAGGGGCTCCTACGAGCAGTACTTC. The full variable domain, its missing parts supplied by reference TRBV19 and TRBJ2-7, is DGGITQSPKYLFRKEGQNVTLSCEQNLNHDAMYWYRQDPGQGLRLIYYSQIVNDFQKGDIAEGYSVSREKKESFPLTVTSAQKNPTAFYLCASSDLYRGSYEQYFGPGTRLTVT.

This clonotype was seen a few times. The chain couples TRBV4-2 to TRBJ2-7, with D tentatively TRBD1 or TRBD2 (5 bases each). The CDR3 length is 15 residues. Germline CDR1 reads LGHNA; CDR2 reads YNFKEQ. Between the trimmed V and J ends, which lost 1 base and 6 bases, there was a span of 16 bases. The CDR3 coding sequence is TGTGCCAGCAGCCAAGGGACACCTTCGAGGGGCGAGCAGTACTTC. Its protein product is CASSQGTPSRGEQYF.

CDR3 in amino acids: CASSFEAFF. For the CDR3, the DNA is TGTGCCAGCAGTTTTGAAGCTTTCTTT. The genes are TRBV27 and TRBJ1-1; the D is unclear. From germline, CDR1 is MNHEY and CDR2 SMNVEV (reference sequence). This CDR3 is built from 9 residues. V lost 3 bases and J lost 7, with 0 bases in between.

This clonotype was observed many times. The rearrangement uses TRBV6-1 and TRBJ2-7; D gene ambiguous. Germline V gene lookup returns CDR1 MNHNS and CDR2 SASEGT. This CDR3 comprises 13 residues. V was clipped by 6 bases and J by 2 bases, with 11 bases between them. CDR3 coding DNA: TGTGCCAGCAGCGCCGGTTGGGCCTACGAGCAGTACTTC. It is translated as CASSAGWAYEQYF.

This clonotype was found a few times. The J gene is TRBJ1-1, the V gene TRBV15; D is possibly TRBD1 (6 bases). From germline, CDR1 is LNHNV and CDR2 YYDKDF (reference sequence). Trimming removed 0 bases at V and 4 bases at J, with 6 bases between. The CDR3 covers 13 residues. DNA of the CDR3: TGTGCCACCAGCAGAGAACAGGGCACTGAAGCTTTCTTT. It is translated as CATSREQGTEAFF.

This clonotype has ten or more counts. J is TRBJ2-5 and V is TRBV10-3; D is perhaps TRBD2 (6 bases). Germline loops: CDR1 ENHRY, CDR2 SYGVKD. V dropped 6 bases and J dropped 1 base, with 12 bases sitting between them. This CDR3 spans 14 amino acids. The CDR3 spells CAIRGGVLQETQYF. The DNA for the CDR3 is TGTGCCATCAGGGGGGGAGTACTCCAAGAGACCCAGTACTTC.

The chain uses TRBV4-1 and TRBJ2-1; D call uncertain. The CDR3 runs 13 residues. Germline V gives CDR1 MGHRA, CDR2 YSYEKL. V shed 2 bases and J shed 9 bases, with 11 bases lying between them. The CDR3 reads CASSQNFMVEQFF. In DNA, the CDR3 is TGCGCCAGCAGCCAAAATTTTATGGTTGAGCAGTTCTTC.

Many counts were recorded for this clonotype. The chain is built from TRBV15 and TRBJ2-1; the match to TRBD1 covers 7 bases. Looked up from germline, CDR1 is LNHNV and CDR2 is YYDKDF (reference sequence). J lost 5 bases, V lost 2 bases, and 9 bases had no gene match. There are 16 residues in the CDR3. The CDR3 here is CATSRRPGQSNNEQFF. The DNA of the CDR3 is TGTGCCACCAGCAGAAGACCGGGACAGTCCAACAATGAGCAGTTCTTC.

This clonotype was recorded at least ten times. V gene TRBV3-1 combines with J gene TRBJ2-7; 9 bases line up with TRBD2. The CDR3 covers 16 residues. V shed 1 base, J shed 1 base, and the junction held 5 bases outside the gene matches. CDR1 is LGHDT and CDR2 is YNNKEL in the germline V gene (reference sequence). The CDR3, as DNA: TGTGCCAGCAGCCAAGTCAGGACTAGCGCATCCTACGAGCAGTACTTC. Protein sequence: CASSQVRTSASYEQYF.

This clonotype has ten or more counts. V gene TRBV10-3 combines with J gene TRBJ2-1; D gene unclear. From germline, CDR1 is ENHRY and CDR2 SYGVKD. The CDR3 runs 14 residues. V dropped 0 bases and J dropped 3 bases, with 6 bases sitting between them. As DNA, the CDR3 is TGTGCCATCAGTGAGTCCGACAACTACAATGAGCAGTTCTTC. Protein product: CAISESDNYNEQFF.

A few counts support this clonotype. The chain combines TRBV6-1 with TRBJ2-3, with no clear D. CDR3 length: 14 residues. V lost 7 bases to trimming and J lost 6 bases, with 17 bases between them. The germline CDR1 and CDR2 sequences are MNHNS and SASEGT. The CDR3 nucleotides read TGTGCCAGCATCGAGGTGGCGAACCGGGATACGCAGTATTTT. Its translation is CASIEVANRDTQYF.